Following are 26 T cell receptor beta chains from one sample sequenced in a study of blood T cell repertoires in COVID-19 (dated by TCRdb to about 2020). The library was built by means of the immunoSEQ multiplex PCR assay. The table comes from immuneACCESS by way of TCRdb, which keeps in-frame sequences with V and J called. Part of the clones is missing from these tables; in studies checked, under half for an unresolved V gene and the rest for unknown reasons. The sample table records 48,000 or so clones; approximately 87% of these occur just once. Jointly, the top ten make up 5.5% to 7.5% of the sample. The sample consisted of peripheral blood. All receptors derive from a woman in her sixties with acute or convalescent COVID-19.

This sequence joins TRBV25-1 and TRBJ1-3; possibly TRBD1 for D (5 bases). Germline CDR1 reads MGHDK; CDR2 reads SYGVNS. The CDR3 spans 13 residues. The germline V and J ends were trimmed by 2 bases and 8 bases, with 10 bases remaining between them. The CDR3 loop is CASSEQGIYTIYF. Written as DNA, the CDR3 is TGTGCCAGCAGTGAACAGGGAATTTACACCATATATTTT.

As to this clone: No DNA is shown, since the ends of the CDR3 on it are uncertain; the CDR3 is the one TCRdb lists. This sequence joins TRBV12-2 and TRBJ1-3; TRBD1 was called by the table and not checked on the DNA. TRBV12-2 is annotated as a pseudogene. With termini counted, the CDR3 has 17 amino acids. The CDR3: CASRLVGQGARGNTIYF.

V usage is TRBV18 and J usage is TRBJ2-7, with 9 bases lining up with TRBD2. V trimming: 3 bases; J trimming: 3 bases; junction bases outside the gene matches: 15. Germline assignment: CDR1 KGHSH and CDR2 LQKENI. The CDR3 loop spans 18 amino acids. The CDR3 protein is CASSPSPSGVGMDYEQYF. CDR3 nucleotides: TGTGCCAGCTCACCGTCTCCTAGCGGGGTTGGGATGGACTACGAGCAGTACTTC. Full variable domain (missing parts from reference TRBV18 and TRBJ2-7): NAGVMQNPRHLVRRRGQEARLRCSPMKGHSHVYWYRQLPEEGLKFMVYLQKENIIDESGMPKERFSAEFPKEGPSILRIQQVVRGDSAAYFCASSPSPSGVGMDYEQYFGPGTRLTVT.

The count of this clone is one. The chain is built from TRBV15 and TRBJ2-1; no firm D call. The germline V gene has CDR1 LNHNV and CDR2 YYDKDF (reference sequence). This CDR3 comprises 14 residues. V lost 0 bases to trimming and J lost 7 bases, with 10 bases between them. Here the CDR3 reads CATSRDRFGNEQFF. The DNA for the CDR3 is TGTGCCACCAGCAGAGATCGATTCGGGAATGAGCAGTTCTTC.

The chain links TRBV24-1 to TRBJ2-2, with 7 bases matching TRBD1. This CDR3 is built from 13 residues. Trimming took 8 bases from V and 5 from J; bases not matched to a gene: 4. CDR1 and CDR2 from the germline V gene are KGHDR and SFDVKD. The CDR3 region is CATKGARTGELFF. DNA of the CDR3: TGTGCCACCAAGGGGGCGAGGACCGGGGAGCTGTTTTTT.

The CDR3 reads CASSYTVGNTEAFF. For the CDR3, the DNA is TGTGCCAGCAGTTACACGGTCGGGAACACTGAAGCTTTCTTT. The chain employs TRBV6-5 and TRBJ1-1; no firm D call. The V gene lost 2 bases and the J gene lost 1 base, with 8 bases spanning the gap. The CDR3 sequence is 14 residues long. Per the germline V gene, CDR1 is MNHEY and CDR2 is SVGAGI.

In this sample, this clone turned up a few times. The rearrangement joins TRBV4-1 to TRBJ2-1, with 9 bases that match TRBD2. In germline, CDR1 is MGHRA, CDR2 YSYEKL. The CDR3 length is 14 residues. Germline trimming cut 0 bases from V and 9 bases from J; bases unmatched to any gene: 3. The CDR3 reads CASSQEGTSSEQFF. The CDR3 DNA sequence: TGCGCCAGCAGCCAAGAGGGGACTAGCAGTGAGCAGTTCTTC.

The chain is built from TRBV2 and TRBJ1-3, with D hard to call. V was shortened by 0 bases and J by 5 bases, with 8 bases between the two germline ends. Germline V CDR1 and CDR2: SNHLY, FYNNEI. This CDR3 is 14 amino acids long. In nucleotides, the CDR3 is TGTGCCAGCAGTGAAGCGTCGCAGAGAAACACCATATATTTT. Its translation: CASSEASQRNTIYF.

The sample holds a few counts of this clone. The rearrangement uses TRBV20-1 and TRBJ1-2; 7 nucleotides align to TRBD1. V gave up 3 bases and J gave up 4 bases; unmatched junction bases: 11. There are 15 residues in the CDR3. The germline V gene encodes CDR1 DFQATT and CDR2 SNEGSKA (reference sequence). The CDR3 DNA is TGCAGTGCTAGTAAAGAGGGGGCGCGCGGCTATGGCTACACCTTC. Translation: CSASKEGARGYGYTF.

The rearrangement joins TRBV5-1 to TRBJ2-7; 12 nucleotides match TRBD2. This CDR3 has 14 amino acids. Germline V gene data show CDR1 as SGHRS and CDR2 as YFSETQ. V gave up 4 bases and J gave up 3 bases; unmatched junction bases: 2. CDR3 in DNA: TGCGCCAGCAGCCTGACTAGCGGGAGCTACGAGCAGTACTTC. Encoded protein: CASSLTSGSYEQYF.

This clone was seen a single time. This chain connects TRBV4-1 to TRBJ2-5, with D hard to call. Deletions cut 0 bases from V and 13 bases from J, with 12 bases between. The CDR3 runs 12 residues. CDR1 and CDR2 (germline): MGHRA, YSYEKL. CDR3 bases: TGCGCCAGCAGCCAAGATGGCCAAGTCTGGTACTTC. Protein sequence: CASSQDGQVWYF.

The V gene is TRBV5-1, the J gene TRBJ1-6, with 10 positions matching TRBD1. Germline assignment: CDR1 SGHRS and CDR2 YFSETQ. V shed 3 bases and J 8 bases; nucleotides not matched to a gene: 8. This CDR3 is 16 amino acids long. The CDR3 coding sequence is TGCGCCAGCAGCTCACTGACAGGGGGCTCGGATTCACCCCTCCACTTT. Translating it yields CASSSLTGGSDSPLHF.

This chain joins TRBV3-1 (or the pseudogene TRBV3-2) and TRBJ2-7; D might be TRBD1 (6 bases). Trimming removed 3 bases from V and 0 bases from J, with 12 bases in between. The germline V gene encodes CDR1 LGHDT and CDR2 YNNKEL (reference sequence). This CDR3 has 15 amino acids. CDR3 in DNA: TGTGCCAGCAGCCAGGGATTACAGGGCTCCTACGAGCAGTACTTC. This translates into CASSQGLQGSYEQYF.

The chain recombines TRBV5-1 with TRBJ1-2; D may be TRBD1 (5 bases). CDR3 length: 13 amino acids. Germline V gives CDR1 SGHRS, CDR2 YFSETQ. V dropped 4 bases and J dropped 4 bases, with 11 bases sitting between them. CDR3 protein: CASSAGRLYGYTF. The CDR3, as DNA: TGCGCCAGCAGCGCGGGACGTCTCTATGGCTACACCTTC.

The chain uses TRBV15 and TRBJ2-3; the match to TRBD1 covers 10 bases. Germline lookup yields CDR1 LNHNV and CDR2 YYDKDF (reference sequence). The CDR3 is made up of 18 amino acids. Trimming removed 9 bases from V and 1 base from J; junction bases left unmatched: 16. CDR3 sequence (DNA): TGTGCCACACGACCCCGGGACAGGGGATGGGTAGGCACAGATACGCAGTATTTT. Encoded protein: CATRPRDRGWVGTDTQYF.

This chain uses TRBV7-8 with TRBJ2-5; 7 positions match TRBD2. This CDR3 contains 16 residues. V gave up 0 bases and J gave up 5 bases; unmatched junction bases: 9. Germline assignment: CDR1 SGHVS and CDR2 FQNEAQ. In DNA form, the CDR3 reads TGTGCCAGCAGCTTAGCGCTCTCGGGAGGCAGTGAGACCCAGTACTTC. This codes for CASSLALSGGSETQYF.

This clone was counted once. V gene TRBV7-3 combines with J gene TRBJ2-3; 11 bases map to TRBD2. V lost 0 bases, J lost 6 bases, and 2 bases stayed unmatched. This CDR3 has 15 residues. Germline lookup yields CDR1 SGHTA and CDR2 FQGTGA. CDR3 sequence: CASSLTSGGADTQYF. CDR3 nucleotides: TGTGCCAGCAGCTTAACTAGCGGGGGGGCTGATACGCAGTATTTT.

This clone rates as medium-sized (0.01 to 0.1%). The chain recombines TRBV7-3 with TRBJ1-2, with 10 bases lining up with TRBD1. CDR1 is SGHTA, CDR2 FQGTGA, per germline. V was clipped by 5 bases and J by 8 bases; unmatched bases: 26. This CDR3 is built from 20 residues. CDR3 nucleotides: TGTGCCAGCAGCGCCAGTCCCGGGACAGGGGCCCTCGGGGGTGGGGAAGGCTACACCTTC. This translates into CASSASPGTGALGGGEGYTF. Full variable domain (remainder filled in from reference TRBV7-3 and TRBJ1-2): GAGVSQTPSNKVTEKGKYVELRCDPISGHTALYWYRQSLGQGPEFLIYFQGTGAADDSGLPNDRFFAVRPEGSVSTLKIQRTERGDSAVYLCASSASPGTGALGGGEGYTFGSGTRLTVV.

This CDR3 reads CASSLQGNQPQHF. For the CDR3, the DNA is TGTGCCAGCAGTTTACAGGGAAATCAGCCCCAGCATTTT. This rearrangement joins TRBV27 to TRBJ1-5, with a possible D match to TRBD1 (5 bases). The V gene lost 2 bases and the J gene lost 4 bases, with 6 bases spanning the gap. The CDR3 spans 13 residues. Germline V gene sequence: CDR1 MNHEY, CDR2 SMNVEV (reference sequence).

V gene TRBV3-1 (or the pseudogene TRBV3-2) combines with J gene TRBJ1-2, with 8 positions matching TRBD1. In germline, CDR1 is LGHDT, CDR2 YNNKEL (reference sequence). CDR3 length equals 13 residues. V lost 5 bases and J lost 7; bases outside the gene matches: 6. The CDR3 loop is CASSSQGAFGYTF. The CDR3 DNA follows: TGTGCCAGCAGCTCCCAGGGGGCGTTTGGCTACACCTTC.

This chain links TRBV4-2 with TRBJ2-7, with 13 bases that match TRBD2. This CDR3 region has 16 residues. Germline V CDR1 and CDR2: LGHNA, YNFKEQ. Losses at the gene ends were 0 bases for V and 2 bases for J; bases not matched to a gene: 1. In nucleotides, the CDR3 is TGTGCCAGCAGCCAAGAACTAGCGGGAGGGACCTACGAGCAGTACTTC. It yields the protein CASSQELAGGTYEQYF.

This clone has only a few counts. The sample carries other DNA sequences with the same CDR3. CDR3 sequence: CASSQVRNTEAFF. The CDR3 nucleotides are TGTGCCAGCAGCCAAGTCAGGAACACTGAAGCTTTCTTT. The genes are TRBV14 and TRBJ1-1; no definite D call. Germline V gene sequence: CDR1 SGHDN, CDR2 FVKESK. The CDR3 is 13 amino acids. Trimming shortened V by 1 base and J by 1 base, and 4 bases separated the two germline ends. The entire variable domain, with the rest obtained from reference TRBV14 and TRBJ1-1, is as follows: EAGVTQFPSHSVIEKGQTVTLRCDPISGHDNLYWYRRVMGKEIKFLLHFVKESKQDESGMPNNRFLAERTGGTYSTLKVQPAELEDSGVYFCASSQVRNTEAFFGQGTRLTVV.

CDR3 protein: CASSLTFYQETQYF. Written as DNA, the CDR3 is TGTGCCAGTAGTTTGACATTCTACCAAGAGACCCAGTACTTC. The chain couples TRBV19 to TRBJ2-5; D remains unclear. Germline CDR1 is LNHDA and CDR2 is SQIVND (reference sequence). The V and J ends lost 5 bases and 0 bases respectively, with 10 bases between them. This CDR3 spans 14 amino acids.

This chain links TRBV5-4 with TRBJ2-1; 7 bases align to TRBD2. V trimming: 4 bases; J trimming: 2 bases; junction bases outside the gene matches: 6. The CDR3 totals 15 residues. Germline CDR1 SGHNT, CDR2 YYREEE (reference sequence). The CDR3 protein is CASSTPGLPYNEQFF. CDR3 sequence (DNA): TGTGCCAGCAGCACTCCGGGACTACCCTACAATGAGCAGTTCTTC.

This clone was picked up a small number of times. V is TRBV19 and J is TRBJ2-1, with 7 nucleotides matching TRBD2. Germline V gene sequence: CDR1 LNHDA, CDR2 SQIVND (reference sequence). This CDR3 is 15 amino acids long. Trimming at V came to 3 bases and at J to 3 bases, leaving 5 bases not matched to a gene. The CDR3 DNA reads TGTGCCAGTAGTATGATGGGGGGGAACTACAATGAGCAGTTCTTC. Its translation is CASSMMGGNYNEQFF.

The V and J genes are TRBV12-3 or TRBV12-4 and TRBJ2-7, with TRBD1 identical over 8 bases. The CDR3 runs to 13 residues. Unmatched junction bases numbered 7, after V lost 6 bases and J lost 6 bases. DNA for the CDR3: TGTGCCAGCAGCTCCCAGCAGGGGGCCGAGCAGTACTTC. Its translation: CASSSQQGAEQYF.